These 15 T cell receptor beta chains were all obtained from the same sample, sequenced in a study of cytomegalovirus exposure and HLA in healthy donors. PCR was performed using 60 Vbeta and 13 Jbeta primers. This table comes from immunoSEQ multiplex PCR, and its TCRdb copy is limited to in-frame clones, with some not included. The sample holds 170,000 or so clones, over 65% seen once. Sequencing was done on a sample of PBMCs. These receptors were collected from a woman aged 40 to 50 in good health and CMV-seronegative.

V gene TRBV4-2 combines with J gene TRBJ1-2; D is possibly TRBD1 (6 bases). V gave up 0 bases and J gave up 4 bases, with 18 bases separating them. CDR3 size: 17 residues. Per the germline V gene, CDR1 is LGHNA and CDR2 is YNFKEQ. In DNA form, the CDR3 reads TGTGCCAGCAGCCAAGATGATGGAGGGGGGGGAATCTATGGCTACACCTTC. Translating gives CASSQDDGGGGIYGYTF.

CDR3 DNA: TGTGCCAGCAGCCGTGAGGGCGCGGTTGGTCACGGCTACACCTTC. This encodes CASSREGAVGHGYTF. The genes are TRBV7-9 and TRBJ1-2; no firm D call. Deletions cut 5 bases from V and 8 bases from J, with 21 bases between. This CDR3 spans 15 amino acids. The germline V gene encodes CDR1 SEHNR and CDR2 FQNEAQ (reference sequence).

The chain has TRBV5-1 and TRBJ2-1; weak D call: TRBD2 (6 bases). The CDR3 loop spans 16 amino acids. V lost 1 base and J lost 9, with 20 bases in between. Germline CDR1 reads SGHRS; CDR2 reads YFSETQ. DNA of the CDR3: TGCGCCAGCAGCTTGTCCCGGGACTGGCTGTATGGTGAGCAGTTCTTC. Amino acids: CASSLSRDWLYGEQFF.

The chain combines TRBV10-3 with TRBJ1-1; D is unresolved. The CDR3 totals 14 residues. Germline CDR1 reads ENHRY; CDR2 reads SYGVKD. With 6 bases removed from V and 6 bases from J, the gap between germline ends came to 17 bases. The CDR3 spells CAISPRGVKSEAFF. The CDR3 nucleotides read TGTGCCATCAGCCCGCGGGGTGTCAAATCTGAAGCTTTCTTT.

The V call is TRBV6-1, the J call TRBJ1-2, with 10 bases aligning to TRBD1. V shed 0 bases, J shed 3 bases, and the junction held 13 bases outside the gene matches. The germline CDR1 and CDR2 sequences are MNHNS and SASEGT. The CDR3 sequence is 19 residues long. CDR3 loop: CASSEARPRDRGYHYGYTF. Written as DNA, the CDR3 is TGTGCCAGCAGTGAAGCTCGACCCCGGGACAGGGGTTATCACTATGGCTACACCTTC.

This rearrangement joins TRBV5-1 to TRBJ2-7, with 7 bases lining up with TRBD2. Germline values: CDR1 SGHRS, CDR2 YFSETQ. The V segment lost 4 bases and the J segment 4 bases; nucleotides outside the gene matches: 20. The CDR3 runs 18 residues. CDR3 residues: CASSPERGGARSFYEQYF. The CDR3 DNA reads TGCGCCAGCAGCCCGGAGCGGGGAGGGGCCAGGTCCTTTTACGAGCAGTACTTC.

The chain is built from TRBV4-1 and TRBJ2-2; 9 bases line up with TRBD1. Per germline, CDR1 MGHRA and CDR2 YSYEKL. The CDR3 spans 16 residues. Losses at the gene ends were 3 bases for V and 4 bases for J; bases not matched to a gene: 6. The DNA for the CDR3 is TGCGCCAGCAGCCAGCCGGGACAGGGCACCACCGGGGAGCTGTTTTTT. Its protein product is CASSQPGQGTTGELFF.

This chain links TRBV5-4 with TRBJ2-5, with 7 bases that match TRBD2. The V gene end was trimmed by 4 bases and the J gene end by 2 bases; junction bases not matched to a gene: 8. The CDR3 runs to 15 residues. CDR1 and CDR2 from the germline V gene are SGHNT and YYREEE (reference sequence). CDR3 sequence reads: CASSPGGAGQETQYF. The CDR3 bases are TGTGCCAGCAGCCCGGGAGGAGCGGGGCAAGAGACCCAGTACTTC.

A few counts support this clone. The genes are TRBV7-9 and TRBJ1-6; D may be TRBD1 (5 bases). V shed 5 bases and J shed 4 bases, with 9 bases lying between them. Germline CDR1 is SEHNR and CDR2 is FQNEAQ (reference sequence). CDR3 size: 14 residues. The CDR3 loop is CASSDRQYNSPLHF. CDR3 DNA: TGTGCCAGCAGCGATCGACAGTATAATTCACCCCTCCACTTT. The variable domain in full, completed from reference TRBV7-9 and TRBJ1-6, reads DTGVSQNPRHKITKRGQNVTFRCDPISEHNRLYWYRQTLGQGPEFLTYFQNEAQLEKSRLLSDRFSAERPKGSFSTLEIQRTEQGDSAMYLCASSDRQYNSPLHFGNGTRLTVT.

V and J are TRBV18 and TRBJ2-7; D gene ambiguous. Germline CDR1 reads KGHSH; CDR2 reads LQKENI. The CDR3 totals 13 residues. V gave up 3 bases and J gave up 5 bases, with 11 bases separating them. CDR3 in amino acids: CASSPAGSDEQYF. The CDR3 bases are TGTGCCAGCTCACCTGCAGGATCGGACGAGCAGTACTTC.

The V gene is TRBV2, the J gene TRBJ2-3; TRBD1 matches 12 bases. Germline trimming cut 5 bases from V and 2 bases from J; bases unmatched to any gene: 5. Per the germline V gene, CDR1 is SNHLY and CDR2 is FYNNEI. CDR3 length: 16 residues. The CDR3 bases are TGTGCCAGCAGTAAAGGGACAGGGGGCTACACAGATACGCAGTATTTT. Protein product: CASSKGTGGYTDTQYF.

The CDR3 DNA reads as TGTGCCAGCACGGACAGGGTGGGACCTAATGAAAAACTGTTTTTT. Encoded protein: CASTDRVGPNEKLFF. The chain is built from TRBV6-1 and TRBJ1-4; 8 positions agree with TRBD1. The CDR3 consists of 15 residues. Losses at the gene ends were 7 bases for V and 3 bases for J; bases not matched to a gene: 7. Germline CDR1 reads MNHNS; CDR2 reads SASEGT.

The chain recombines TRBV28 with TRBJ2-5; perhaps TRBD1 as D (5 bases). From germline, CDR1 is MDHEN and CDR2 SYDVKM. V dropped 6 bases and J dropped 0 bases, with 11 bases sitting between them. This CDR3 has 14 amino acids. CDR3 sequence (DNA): TGTGCCAGCAGACATAGGGGATACCAAGAGACCCAGTACTTC. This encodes CASRHRGYQETQYF.

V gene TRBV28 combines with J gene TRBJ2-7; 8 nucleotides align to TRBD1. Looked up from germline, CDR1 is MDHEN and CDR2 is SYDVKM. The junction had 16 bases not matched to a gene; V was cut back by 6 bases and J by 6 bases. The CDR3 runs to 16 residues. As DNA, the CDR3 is TGTGCCAGCAGAACCCCGGACAGGGCGAGCCGGGGCGAGCAGTACTTC. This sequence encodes CASRTPDRASRGEQYF.

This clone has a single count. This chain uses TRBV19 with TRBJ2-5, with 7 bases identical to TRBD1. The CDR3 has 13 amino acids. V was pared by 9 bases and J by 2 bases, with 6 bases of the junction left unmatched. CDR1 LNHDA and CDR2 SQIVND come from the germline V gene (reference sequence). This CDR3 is CASAGTDQETQYF. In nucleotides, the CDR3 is TGTGCCAGCGCCGGGACAGATCAAGAGACCCAGTACTTC.